The following is a T cell receptor (beta chain) sequence with its context. Its antigen is not identified. TCRdb itself ran the RT-PCR reads through MiXCR, one entry per CDR3 protein. The data contain roughly 500,000 distinct CDR3 sequences, about 25% of them singletons. This sample is part of a study of response to subunit inactivated influenza vaccine. Study-wide findings and caveats: Authors proposed each seasonal influenza vaccination draws in few new T cells.

Germline lookup yields CDR1 SGHRS and CDR2 YFSETQ. The ends lost 4 bases at V and 5 bases at J; junction bases unmatched: 6. CDR3 length: 15 residues. The input for sequencing was CD4+ T cells sorted from PBMCs, taken 5 days after vaccination. The rearrangement links TRBV5-1 to TRBJ1-4; TRBD1 agrees at 9 bases. This sequence originates from a man aged 50 to 59 who received an inactivated influenza vaccine. The CDR3 DNA reads TGCGCCAGCAGCCAAGGGACAGGGCCCAATGAAAAACTGTTTTTT. This translates into CASSQGTGPNEKLFF.